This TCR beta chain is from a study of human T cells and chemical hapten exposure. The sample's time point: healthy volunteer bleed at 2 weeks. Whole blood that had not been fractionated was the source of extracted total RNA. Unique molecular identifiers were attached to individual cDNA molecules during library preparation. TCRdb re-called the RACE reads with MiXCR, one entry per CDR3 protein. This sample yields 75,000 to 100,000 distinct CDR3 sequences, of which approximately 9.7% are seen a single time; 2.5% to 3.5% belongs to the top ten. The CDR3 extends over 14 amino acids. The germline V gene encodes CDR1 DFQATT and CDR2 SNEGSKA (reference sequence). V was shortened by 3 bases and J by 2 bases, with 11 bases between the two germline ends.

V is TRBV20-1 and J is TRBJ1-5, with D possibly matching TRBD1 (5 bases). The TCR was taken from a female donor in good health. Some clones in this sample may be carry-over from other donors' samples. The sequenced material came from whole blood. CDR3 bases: TGCAGTGCTAGTGAAGGGACGGGCAATCAGCCCCAGCATTTT. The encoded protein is CSASEGTGNQPQHF.